This record concerns one T cell receptor beta chain sequence. The data were taken from a study of T cell changes during pregnancy in multiple sclerosis. CDR1 SGHTA and CDR2 FQGTGA come from the germline V gene. The CDR3 length is 16 residues. With 5 bases clipped from V and 7 bases from J, the junction kept 11 bases outside the gene matches. Sequenced by immunoSEQ multiplex PCR; TCRdb stores in-frame clones only, minus some. The table records under 55,000 clones, over 85% of them present only once. The source was CD4+ T cells from peripheral blood mononuclear cells, collected before pregnancy. This chain joins TRBV7-3 and TRBJ2-1; 10 nucleotides align to TRBD1. The receptor comes from a female donor with multiple sclerosis, enrolled in a pregnancy study. The CDR3 DNA is TGTGCCAGCAGCGGGGACAGGGGTCATCGGTGGAATGAGCAGTTCTTC. Translated: CASSGDRGHRWNEQFF. The full variable domain, in which reference TRBV7-3 and TRBJ2-1 provide the parts outside the CDR3, is GAGVSQTPSNKVTEKGKYVELRCDPISGHTALYWYRQSLGQGPEFLIYFQGTGAADDSGLPNDRFFAVRPEGSVSTLKIQRTERGDSAVYLCASSGDRGHRWNEQFFGPGTRLTVL.